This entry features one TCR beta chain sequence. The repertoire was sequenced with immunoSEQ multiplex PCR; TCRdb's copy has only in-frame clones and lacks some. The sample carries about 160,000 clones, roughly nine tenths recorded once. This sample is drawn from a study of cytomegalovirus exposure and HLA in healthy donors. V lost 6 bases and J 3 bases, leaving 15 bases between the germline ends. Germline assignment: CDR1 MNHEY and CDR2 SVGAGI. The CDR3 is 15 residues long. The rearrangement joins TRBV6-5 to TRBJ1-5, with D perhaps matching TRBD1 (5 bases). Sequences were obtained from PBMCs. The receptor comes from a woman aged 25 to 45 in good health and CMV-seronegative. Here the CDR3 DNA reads TGTGCCAGCAGGCCGGTGGGGGGAGCCAATCAGCCCCAGCATTTT. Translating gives CASRPVGGANQPQHF.